Below, 19 T cell receptor beta chains from the same sample are listed, as sequenced in a study of T cells in localized non-small cell lung cancer. TCRdb's table, derived via immunoSEQ multiplex PCR, lists solely in-frame clones and lacks some. Of around 50,000 clones detected, just over 85% appear once; the ten largest clones hold about 5.6%. The sequenced sample was peripheral blood, obtained before any cancer treatment. The receptors derive from a woman aged 35-70 years with stage I lung adenocarcinoma.

The chain combines TRBV6-1 with TRBJ1-6; no reliable D call. CDR3 size: 14 residues. Germline CDR1 reads MNHNS; CDR2 reads SASEGT. V lost 7 bases to trimming and J lost 6 bases, with 13 bases between them. This CDR3 reads CASTASTFNSPLHF. The CDR3 DNA reads TGTGCCAGCACCGCCAGTACCTTTAATTCACCCCTCCACTTT.

The chain employs TRBV4-3 and TRBJ1-2, with D perhaps matching TRBD1 (5 bases). This CDR3 contains 15 residues. Germline lookup yields CDR1 LGHNA and CDR2 YSLEER. Trimming shortened V by 0 bases and J by 4 bases, and 12 bases separated the two germline ends. CDR3 bases: TGCGCCAGCAGCCAAGATAGTCGACAGCCCTATGGCTACACCTTC. Its protein product is CASSQDSRQPYGYTF.

This clone was recorded once. V is TRBV25-1 and J is TRBJ1-4; possibly TRBD1 for D (6 bases). Germline-derived CDR1 and CDR2 are MGHDK and SYGVNS. The CDR3 covers 16 residues. V shed 2 bases and J shed 1 base, with 11 bases lying between them. CDR3 in amino acids: CASSEGGGGTNEKLFF. CDR3 DNA: TGTGCCAGCAGTGAAGGGGGGGGCGGAACTAATGAAAAACTGTTTTTT.

J is TRBJ1-3 and V is TRBV5-1; D may be TRBD1 (5 bases). The V and J ends lost 7 bases and 0 bases respectively, with 14 bases between them. There are 15 residues in the CDR3. Germline CDR1 and CDR2: SGHRS and YFSETQ. In DNA form, the CDR3 reads TGCGCCAGCTCTGTTACAGGAAACTCTGGAAACACCATATATTTT. Amino acids: CASSVTGNSGNTIYF.

The chain is built from TRBV20-1 and TRBJ2-7; D remains ambiguous. The CDR3 runs to 11 residues. The germline V gene has CDR1 DFQATT and CDR2 SNEGSKA (reference sequence). V lost 0 bases to trimming and J lost 4 bases, with 4 bases between them. The DNA of the CDR3 is TGCAGTGCTAGAGAAAAGTACGAGCAGTACTTC. This gives the protein CSAREKYEQYF.

The genes are TRBV5-6 and TRBJ1-1; tentative D call: TRBD1 (6 bases). The germline V and J ends were trimmed by 1 base and 8 bases, with 6 bases remaining between them. Germline values: CDR1 SGHDT, CDR2 YYEEEE. This CDR3 comprises 11 residues. The CDR3 coding sequence is TGTGCCAGCAGCTTGCAGGGGGAAGCTTTCTTT. Amino acids: CASSLQGEAFF.

This chain uses TRBV4-3 with TRBJ1-6; possibly TRBD1 for D (5 bases). The CDR3 loop spans 15 amino acids. Trimming pared 0 bases from V and 8 bases from J, leaving 11 bases between. Germline CDR1 reads LGHNA; CDR2 reads YSLEER. The CDR3 spells CASSQDRGGYSPLHF. The CDR3 coding sequence is TGCGCCAGCAGCCAAGATCGGGGGGGGTATTCACCCCTCCACTTT.

The chain uses TRBV9 and TRBJ2-1; TRBD2 aligns across 11 bases. V was pared by 0 bases and J by 3 bases, with 8 bases of the junction left unmatched. The CDR3 has 18 amino acids. CDR1 is SGDLS and CDR2 is YYNGEE in the germline V gene. CDR3 sequence: CASSVVPGTSGNYNEQFF. CDR3 DNA: TGTGCCAGCAGCGTAGTTCCCGGGACTAGCGGAAACTACAATGAGCAGTTCTTC.

The rearrangement links TRBV6-5 to TRBJ1-6; 9 bases map to TRBD1. With V trimmed by 8 bases and J by 9 bases, 5 bases remained unmatched. Germline-derived CDR1 and CDR2 are MNHEY and SVGAGI. This CDR3 has 13 amino acids. The chain's CDR3 is CASATGGGSPLHF. For the CDR3, the DNA is TGTGCCAGCGCGACAGGGGGGGGTTCACCCCTCCACTTT.

This clone has a handful of counts. V gene TRBV28 combines with J gene TRBJ1-6; the D gene is possibly TRBD1 (6 bases). CDR1 and CDR2 from the germline V gene are MDHEN and SYDVKM. Trimming removed 10 bases at V and 3 bases at J, with 10 bases between. The length of the CDR3 is 13 residues. The CDR3 bases are TGTGCCACCGGACAGAGCTATAATTCACCCCTCCACTTT. Translation gives CATGQSYNSPLHF.

The J gene is TRBJ1-1, the V gene TRBV5-8; 7 nucleotides align to TRBD1. There are 14 residues in the CDR3. Germline V gene sequence: CDR1 SGHTS, CDR2 YDEGEE. V lost 3 bases and J lost 8; bases outside the gene matches: 10. Written as DNA, the CDR3 is TGTGCCAGCAGCTGGACCCAGACAGGGACCGAAGCTTTCTTT. The encoded protein is CASSWTQTGTEAFF.

The gene calls are TRBV11-2 and TRBJ2-5, with D perhaps matching TRBD1 (6 bases). Looked up from germline, CDR1 is SGHAT and CDR2 is FQNNGV. The CDR3 totals 15 residues. V shed 1 base and J shed 4 bases, with 13 bases lying between them. The CDR3 bases are TGTGCCAGCAGCTTAGGGCAGGGGCTGAGAGAGACCCAGTACTTC. Translated: CASSLGQGLRETQYF.

The CDR3 nucleotides read TGTGCCAGTAGGCAGCGCGGGGGCACAGATACGCAGTATTTT. It specifies CASRQRGGTDTQYF. This sequence joins TRBV19 and TRBJ2-3; the D gene is possibly TRBD2 (6 bases). The CDR3 consists of 14 residues. V gave up 6 bases and J gave up 1 base, with 11 bases separating them. The germline CDR1 and CDR2 sequences are LNHDA and SQIVND (reference sequence).

This clone was seen just once. The gene calls are TRBV27 and TRBJ1-1; D perhaps matches TRBD1 (5 bases). CDR1 MNHEY and CDR2 SMNVEV come from the germline V gene (reference sequence). The CDR3 is 15 amino acids. The ends were cut back, 2 bases at V and 2 bases at J, with 12 bases in the middle. Written as DNA, the CDR3 is TGTGCCAGCAGTTTAGATATAACAGGTAACACTGAAGCTTTCTTT. Protein sequence: CASSLDITGNTEAFF.

The J gene is TRBJ1-1, the V gene TRBV19; a possible D gene is TRBD1 (6 bases). Germline V gene lookup returns CDR1 LNHDA and CDR2 SQIVND (reference sequence). The CDR3 runs to 16 residues. With 1 base removed from V and 1 base from J, the gap between germline ends came to 13 bases. The CDR3 DNA reads TGTGCCAGTAGTATAGGGGGGCTGGGACAGAACACTGAAGCTTTCTTT. Translating it yields CASSIGGLGQNTEAFF.

The chain carries TRBV29-1 and TRBJ1-2; a weak D match, TRBD1 (5 bases). Trimming stripped 3 bases from V and 8 bases from J, with 13 bases between. The CDR3 totals 12 residues. Germline values: CDR1 SQVTM, CDR2 ANQGSEA. The CDR3 sequence: CSVDAGLEGYTF. In DNA form, the CDR3 reads TGCAGCGTTGATGCGGGACTGGAGGGCTACACCTTC.

V is TRBV14 and J is TRBJ2-3; TRBD1 is a possible D gene (6 bases). This CDR3 has 16 amino acids. V lost 4 bases and J lost 3, with 17 bases in between. Germline V gene data show CDR1 as SGHDN and CDR2 as FVKESK. DNA of the CDR3: TGTGCCAGCAGCCCCCGCAGGGGTACACGGACAGATACGCAGTATTTT. It codes for CASSPRRGTRTDTQYF.

The chain employs TRBV6-5 and TRBJ1-3; D unresolved. The CDR3 spans 13 residues. Germline V gene sequence: CDR1 MNHEY, CDR2 SVGAGI. V lost 6 bases to trimming and J lost 0 bases, with 6 bases between them. CDR3 bases: TGTGCCAGCAGGGACTACTCTGGAAACACCATATATTTT. This sequence encodes CASRDYSGNTIYF.

The chain uses TRBV4-2 and TRBJ2-3; TRBD1 matches 7 bases. Unmatched junction bases numbered 6, after V lost 3 bases and J lost 6 bases. The CDR3 extends over 14 amino acids. The germline V gene encodes CDR1 LGHNA and CDR2 YNFKEQ. CDR3 nucleotides: TGTGCCAGCAGCCATGGCAGGGGACAGGATACGCAGTATTTT. Its translation: CASSHGRGQDTQYF.